This TCR beta chain is from a study of a mutant IDH1 vaccine in newly diagnosed glioma. Study details: Vaccines were first given 4-6 weeks after radiotherapy alone, or with temozolomide cycles. Among treated patients, around 62% were male and 37.5% female, and mean age was roughly 40 years. Those enrolled had earlier been treated with radiotherapy, temozolomide, or both, mostly both.

Measured with immunoSEQ multiplex PCR; TCRdb has only the in-frame clones, and not every one. The sample yields about 36,000 clones, roughly 76% seen once. General study findings and limits: In 90% to 95% of patients, immune responses induced by the vaccine occurred.

Time point given: week 5, during vaccination. The study gave 300 ug of mutant IDH1 20-mer peptide per vaccine dose, with topical imiquimod. J gave up 0 bases and V 3 bases, and 11 bases lay outside the gene matches. CDR1 and CDR2 from the germline V gene are SGDLS and YYNGEE. The CDR3 consists of 17 residues. As to this clone: Its specificity is unknown.

The source was PBMCs, collected from a glioma patient whose treatment included an IDH1 peptide vaccine. The rearrangement joins TRBV9 to TRBJ1-1; 7 bases map to TRBD1. The origin of this receptor is a man between 50 and 59 years old with glioma. In nucleotides, the CDR3 is TGTGCCAGCAGCGCAATACCGGGACAGAGTTTGAACACTGAAGCTTTCTTT. This codes for CASSAIPGQSLNTEAFF. Full variable domain (rest looked up from reference TRBV9 and TRBJ1-1): DSGVTQTPKHLITATGQRVTLRCSPRSGDLSVYWYQQSLDQGLQFLIQYYNGEERAKGNILERFSAQQFPDLHSELNLSSLELGDSALYFCASSAIPGQSLNTEAFFGQGTRLTVV.